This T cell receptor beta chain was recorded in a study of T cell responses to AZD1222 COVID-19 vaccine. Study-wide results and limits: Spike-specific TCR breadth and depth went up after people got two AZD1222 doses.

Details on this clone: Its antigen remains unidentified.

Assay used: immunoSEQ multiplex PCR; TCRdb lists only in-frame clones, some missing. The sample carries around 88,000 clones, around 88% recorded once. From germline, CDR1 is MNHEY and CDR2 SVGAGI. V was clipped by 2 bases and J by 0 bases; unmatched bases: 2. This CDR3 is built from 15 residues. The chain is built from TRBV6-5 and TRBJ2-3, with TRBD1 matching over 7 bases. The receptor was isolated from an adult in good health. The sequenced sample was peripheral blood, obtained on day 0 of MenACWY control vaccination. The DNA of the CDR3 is TGTGCCAGCAGTTACACGGGACAGAGCACAGATACGCAGTATTTT. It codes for CASSYTGQSTDTQYF.